Below, 5 T cell receptor beta chains from the same sample are listed, as sequenced in a study of T cell responses to AZD1222 COVID-19 vaccine. Produced via immunoSEQ multiplex PCR; TCRdb's table is partial and in-frame only. Of about 110,000 clones in the sample, about nine tenths were seen once. This sample comprised peripheral blood, obtained 28 days after the second AZD1222 dose. The receptors originated from an adult who received the AZD1222 COVID-19 vaccine.

V is TRBV6-4 and J is TRBJ2-3, with D uncertain. The CDR3 is 14 residues long. CDR1 is MRHNA and CDR2 is SNTAGT in the germline V gene. V shed 3 bases and J shed 0 bases, with 7 bases lying between them. This chain's CDR3 is CASSEIGSTDTQYF. In nucleotides, the CDR3 is TGTGCCAGCAGTGAAATTGGTAGCACAGATACGCAGTATTTT.

The V gene is TRBV7-9, the J gene TRBJ2-3; 9 nucleotides agree with TRBD2. CDR3 length equals 16 residues. CDR1 is SEHNR, CDR2 FQNEAQ, per germline (reference sequence). Losses at the gene ends were 1 base for V and 0 bases for J; bases not matched to a gene: 2. CDR3 nucleotide sequence: TGTGCCAGCAGCTTAGATCTAGCGGGGAGCACAGATACGCAGTATTTT. The encoded protein is CASSLDLAGSTDTQYF.

This chain links TRBV6-5 with TRBJ2-7, with 8 bases that match TRBD1. Germline V gene data show CDR1 as MNHEY and CDR2 as SVGAGI. The CDR3 contains 13 residues. Trimming took 8 bases from V and 3 from J; bases not matched to a gene: 6. The chain's CDR3 is CASGPDRGYEQYF. Written as DNA, the CDR3 is TGTGCCAGCGGCCCTGACAGGGGCTACGAGCAGTACTTC.

This clone was seen a single time. This rearrangement joins TRBV5-5 to TRBJ2-7; no definite D call. CDR1 and CDR2 from the germline V gene are SGHKS and YYEKEE (reference sequence). Deletions cut 1 base from V and 5 bases from J, with 13 bases between. This CDR3 spans 14 amino acids. CDR3 sequence reads: CASSLSRLVNEQYF. For the CDR3, the DNA is TGTGCCAGCAGCTTGTCGCGGCTCGTGAACGAGCAGTACTTC.

The sample holds a few counts of this clone. The chain employs TRBV7-2 and TRBJ1-2; tentatively, D is TRBD1 (5 bases). Germline CDR1 SGHTA, CDR2 FQGNSA. The CDR3 has 17 amino acids. Trimming removed 5 bases at V and 5 bases at J, with 24 bases between. The DNA for the CDR3 is TGTGCCAGCAGCCCACCCCAGGGACTCCTACTGATTTATGGCTACACCTTC. Translated: CASSPPQGLLLIYGYTF.